This paragraph reports one T cell receptor (beta chain). As originally analysed: Amplification from reference gene primers served as the basis for estimated nucleated cell counts. Clones were sequenced by immunoSEQ multiplex PCR, and TCRdb holds only the in-frame ones, with some missing. The V and J calls and clone size come from that table; D and trimming were worked out from the DNA. In the table there are 150,000 or so clones, about 80% of which are singletons. Per the germline V gene, CDR1 is SEHNR and CDR2 is FQNEAQ (reference sequence). This CDR3 is built from 16 residues. The V and J ends lost 4 bases and 0 bases, in that order; junction bases with no gene match: 4. This sample was taken from a study of blood T cell repertoires in COVID-19. Looking at the study overall: Acute-phase and convalescent COVID-19 samples originated in the United States, Italy and Spain. T cells, B-cell-depleted T cells, or PBMCs provided the cDNA or gDNA that served as material.

Material for sequencing was peripheral blood. J is TRBJ2-3 and V is TRBV7-9, with 10 bases that match TRBD2. The receptor comes from a woman at least 80 years old with acute or convalescent COVID-19. The DNA for the CDR3 is TGTGCCAGCAGCTCAACTAGCGGGGTGAGCACAGATACGCAGTATTTT. Its translation is CASSSTSGVSTDTQYF.